The 30 T cell receptor beta chains given below trace back to one sample, sequenced in a study of cytomegalovirus exposure and HLA in healthy donors (dated by TCRdb to between 2016 and 2019). To prepare the library, the immunoSEQ multiplex PCR assay was applied. A mixture of 60 forward primers for TCR Vbeta segments and 13 reverse primers for TCR Jbeta segments was used in the multiplex PCR. Here the immuneACCESS table is served through TCRdb, limited to in-frame sequences with V and J called. Missing clones are a known gap in these copies; in checked studies unresolved V genes cover under half, and the rest lacks a known reason. This sample is represented by about 190,000 clones; 81% of them were singletons. The leading ten clones occupy about 3.4% of the sample. Sequencing was carried out using PBMCs. Receptors were obtained from a man in his forties in good health and CMV-seropositive.

The chain joins TRBV7-9 to TRBJ2-3; the D gene is possibly TRBD1 (6 bases). This CDR3 is 14 amino acids long. With 3 bases removed from V and 3 bases from J, the gap between germline ends came to 10 bases. The germline CDR1 and CDR2 sequences are SEHNR and FQNEAQ (reference sequence). CDR3 bases: TGTGCCAGCAGCTTGGACAGATCGACAGATACGCAGTATTTT. It encodes CASSLDRSTDTQYF.

The rearrangement joins TRBV19 to TRBJ2-2; D is unclear. Looked up from germline, CDR1 is LNHDA and CDR2 is SQIVND (reference sequence). Trimming removed 7 bases from V and 8 bases from J, with 8 bases in between. The CDR3 spans 11 residues. The chain's CDR3 is CASTIAGELFF. CDR3 coding DNA: TGTGCCAGTACTATTGCGGGGGAGCTGTTTTTT.

V is TRBV27 and J is TRBJ1-4; 8 bases line up with TRBD1. Germline lookup yields CDR1 MNHEY and CDR2 SMNVEV (reference sequence). There are 15 residues in the CDR3. With V trimmed by 6 bases and J by 6 bases, 9 bases remained unmatched. The CDR3 DNA is TGTGCCAGCAGACCCTCCGAGACAGGGGATGAAAAACTGTTTTTT. Residues: CASRPSETGDEKLFF.

This chain connects TRBV2 to TRBJ2-3; TRBD1 matches at 8 bases. This CDR3 is built from 14 residues. J gave up 6 bases and V 4 bases, and 6 bases lay outside the gene matches. In germline, CDR1 is SNHLY, CDR2 FYNNEI. In nucleotides, the CDR3 is TGTGCCAGCAGTGCAGGGGGCCGGCTGGATACGCAGTATTTT. Amino acid sequence: CASSAGGRLDTQYF.

The chain is built from TRBV11-2 and TRBJ1-1; no reliable D call. Germline lookup yields CDR1 SGHAT and CDR2 FQNNGV. The CDR3 is 15 amino acids. Trimming took off 0 bases at V and 0 bases at J, with 8 bases between the two ends. CDR3 protein: CASSLDGGMNTEAFF. The CDR3 nucleotides are TGTGCCAGCAGCTTAGATGGCGGTATGAACACTGAAGCTTTCTTT.

V and J are TRBV5-1 and TRBJ2-5, with TRBD2 matching over 7 bases. CDR3 length: 14 amino acids. CDR1 is SGHRS and CDR2 is YFSETQ in the germline V gene. The V segment lost 5 bases and the J segment 5 bases; nucleotides outside the gene matches: 9. CDR3 in DNA: TGCGCCAGCAGACCCGGTGTGGGGGGGGAGACCCAGTACTTC. Its translation: CASRPGVGGETQYF.

This clone was detected once. V gene TRBV28 combines with J gene TRBJ1-3, with TRBD1 identical over 7 bases. The CDR3 covers 17 residues. CDR1 and CDR2 (germline): MDHEN, SYDVKM. After removal of 4 bases from V and 4 bases from J, the junction contained 13 bases not matched to a gene. CDR3 residues: CASSYPGQAITGNTIYF. CDR3 DNA sequence: TGTGCCAGCAGTTATCCCGGACAGGCGATAACCGGAAACACCATATATTTT.

The genes are TRBV6-6 and TRBJ2-7; possibly TRBD1 for D (7 bases). V was shortened by 5 bases and J by 4 bases, with 21 bases between the two germline ends. The CDR3 length is 16 residues. Germline loops: CDR1 MNHNY, CDR2 SVGAGI (reference sequence). The CDR3 DNA is TGTGCCAGCAGTCCCGACCTCTACCCAGGGGGGTACGAGCAGTACTTC. Its protein product is CASSPDLYPGGYEQYF.

The chain uses TRBV7-2 and TRBJ1-5; TRBD1 might be the D (5 bases). CDR1 is SGHTA and CDR2 is FQGNSA in the germline V gene. With 2 bases removed from V and 2 bases from J, the gap between germline ends came to 13 bases. This CDR3 comprises 16 residues. The CDR3 is CASSLYQGMGNQPQHF. CDR3 sequence (DNA): TGTGCCAGCAGCTTATACCAGGGAATGGGCAATCAGCCCCAGCATTTT. The full variable domain, its missing parts supplied by reference TRBV7-2 and TRBJ1-5, is GAGVSQSPSNKVTEKGKDVELRCDPISGHTALYWYRQSLGQGLEFLIYFQGNSAPDKSGLPSDRFSAERTGGSVSTLTIQRTQQEDSAVYLCASSLYQGMGNQPQHFGDGTRLSIL.

V gene TRBV4-2 combines with J gene TRBJ1-2, with 11 nucleotides matching TRBD1. Trimming cost V 3 bases and J 3 bases; bases outside gene matches: 3. Germline values: CDR1 LGHNA, CDR2 YNFKEQ. CDR3 length: 15 amino acids. The CDR3 DNA follows: TGTGCCAGCAGCCAGGGGGACAGGGGGTACTATGGCTACACCTTC. It specifies CASSQGDRGYYGYTF.

The chain employs TRBV7-9 and TRBJ2-5; 9 nucleotides line up with TRBD1. V was clipped by 5 bases and J by 3 bases; unmatched bases: 7. Per germline, CDR1 SEHNR and CDR2 FQNEAQ (reference sequence). This CDR3 is 15 amino acids long. CDR3 DNA sequence: TGTGCCAGCAGCCCCGACAGGGGGAGGGAAGAGACCCAGTACTTC. Its translation is CASSPDRGREETQYF.

V is TRBV28 and J is TRBJ2-7, with D hard to call. CDR1 is MDHEN, CDR2 SYDVKM, per germline. The CDR3 runs 12 residues. V was cut by 10 bases and J by 0 bases, with 10 bases left in between. For the CDR3, the DNA is TGTGCCACCATGCCAGGCTCCTACGAGCAGTACTTC. Its protein product is CATMPGSYEQYF.

The V gene is TRBV6-5, the J gene TRBJ2-3; D ambiguous. The CDR3 contains 13 residues. Looked up from germline, CDR1 is MNHEY and CDR2 is SVGAGI. The germline V and J ends were trimmed by 4 bases and 2 bases, with 7 bases remaining between them. CDR3: CASSSVFTDTQYF. The DNA of the CDR3 is TGTGCCAGCAGTTCGGTGTTCACAGATACGCAGTATTTT.

The chain has TRBV11-2 and TRBJ2-3; TRBD2 aligns across 10 bases. The CDR3 runs 14 residues. J was trimmed by 6 bases and V by 2 bases; bases with no gene match: 2. CDR1 SGHAT and CDR2 FQNNGV come from the germline V gene. CDR3 DNA: TGTGCCAGCAGCTTACTAGCGGGAGTGGATACGCAGTATTTT. It yields the protein CASSLLAGVDTQYF. Full variable domain (missing parts from reference TRBV11-2 and TRBJ2-3): EAGVAQSPRYKIIEKRQSVAFWCNPISGHATLYWYQQILGQGPKLLIQFQNNGVVDDSQLPKDRFSAERLKGVDSTLKIQPAKLEDSAVYLCASSLLAGVDTQYFGPGTRLTVL.

The CDR3 sequence: CASSLGGLAGGLSGELFF. The CDR3 DNA is TGTGCCAGCAGCTTAGGTGGTTTAGCGGGAGGGTTATCCGGGGAGCTGTTTTTT. V and J are TRBV7-2 and TRBJ2-2, with 11 bases matching TRBD2. The CDR3 loop spans 18 amino acids. Germline V gene lookup returns CDR1 SGHTA and CDR2 FQGNSA. V was clipped by 1 base and J by 6 bases; unmatched bases: 10.

The DNA of the CDR3 is TGTGCCAGCAGTTACTTACAGGGGGTGGAGACCCAGTACTTC. Translating it yields CASSYLQGVETQYF. The genes are TRBV6-5 and TRBJ2-5, with TRBD1 identical over 8 bases. J was trimmed by 5 bases and V by 1 base; bases with no gene match: 3. The CDR3 consists of 14 residues. CDR1 MNHEY and CDR2 SVGAGI come from the germline V gene.

The rearrangement links TRBV7-6 to TRBJ1-1; 9 bases match TRBD1. J lost 4 bases, V lost 5 bases, and 8 bases had no gene match. This CDR3 spans 15 amino acids. Germline lookup yields CDR1 SGHVS and CDR2 FNYEAQ. CDR3 region: CASSATGGGGTEAFF. CDR3 in DNA: TGTGCCAGCAGCGCAACAGGGGGCGGGGGCACTGAAGCTTTCTTT.

The chain employs TRBV4-1 and TRBJ2-4; 8 bases match TRBD1. The junction had 4 bases not matched to a gene; V was cut back by 3 bases and J by 0 bases. The CDR3 runs 16 residues. CDR1 is MGHRA, CDR2 YSYEKL, per germline. For the CDR3, the DNA is TGCGCCAGCAGCCAGGACAGGGTGGGAGCCAAAAACATTCAGTACTTC. Encoded protein: CASSQDRVGAKNIQYF.

The rearrangement uses TRBV27 and TRBJ2-7, with 10 bases identical to TRBD1. Germline trimming cut 6 bases from V and 7 bases from J; bases unmatched to any gene: 9. This CDR3 region has 14 residues. Germline-derived CDR1 and CDR2 are MNHEY and SMNVEV (reference sequence). The CDR3 sequence is CASRLGTGVGEQYF. The DNA of the CDR3 is TGTGCCAGCAGACTCGGGACAGGGGTTGGGGAGCAGTACTTC.

The chain uses TRBV5-1 and TRBJ2-7, with TRBD1 matching over 11 bases. The CDR3 sequence is 14 residues long. Trimming at V came to 2 bases and at J to 6 bases, leaving 4 bases not matched to a gene. The V gene's germline CDR1 is SGHRS and CDR2 YFSETQ. In DNA form, the CDR3 reads TGCGCCAGCAGCTTCACCGGGACAGGGGGCGAGCAGTACTTC. Encoded protein: CASSFTGTGGEQYF.

The chain couples TRBV19 to TRBJ2-6; weak D call: TRBD1 (6 bases). Germline values: CDR1 LNHDA, CDR2 SQIVND (reference sequence). This CDR3 has 17 residues. Between the trimmed V and J ends, which lost 3 bases and 1 base, there was a span of 13 bases. CDR3 DNA sequence: TGTGCCAGTAGTATCGGCGACAGGTTTTCTGGGGCCAACGTCCTGACTTTC. Encoded protein: CASSIGDRFSGANVLTF.

This clone was detected a few times. This chain joins TRBV2 and TRBJ1-1; D is ambiguous. V lost 7 bases and J lost 0, with 9 bases in between. The germline V gene encodes CDR1 SNHLY and CDR2 FYNNEI. This CDR3 contains 13 residues. In nucleotides, the CDR3 is TGTGCCAGCATAGCGCGCATGAACACTGAAGCTTTCTTT. This translates into CASIARMNTEAFF.

The V call is TRBV2, the J call TRBJ2-7, with TRBD2 matching over 15 bases. From germline, CDR1 is SNHLY and CDR2 FYNNEI. V shed 8 bases, J shed 7 bases, and the junction held 6 bases outside the gene matches. The CDR3 is 14 residues long. CDR3 residues: CASRGGTSGREQYF. The CDR3 region has the DNA TGTGCCAGCCGGGGGGGGACTAGCGGGAGGGAGCAGTACTTC.

This chain joins TRBV7-8 and TRBJ2-5; D call uncertain. This CDR3 region has 12 residues. V was shortened by 0 bases and J by 3 bases, with 2 bases between the two germline ends. CDR1 is SGHVS, CDR2 FQNEAQ, per germline. CDR3: CASSLAEETQYF. The CDR3, as DNA: TGTGCCAGCAGCTTAGCCGAAGAGACCCAGTACTTC.

The chain carries TRBV6-1 and TRBJ2-1; 10 nucleotides match TRBD1. CDR3 length: 13 residues. CDR1 and CDR2 from the germline V gene are MNHNS and SASEGT. The V segment lost 6 bases and the J segment 5 bases; nucleotides outside the gene matches: 1. CDR3 nucleotide sequence: TGTGCCAGCAGGGGGACAGGGGACAATGAGCAGTTCTTC. This translates into CASRGTGDNEQFF.

The chain has TRBV5-6 and TRBJ2-1; 12 positions match TRBD2. The CDR3 extends over 15 amino acids. V shed 1 base and J 6 bases; nucleotides not matched to a gene: 2. CDR1 SGHDT and CDR2 YYEEEE come from the germline V gene. The CDR3 region has the DNA TGTGCCAGCAGCTTGCTAGCGGGAGGGCCCAATGAGCAGTTCTTC. It specifies CASSLLAGGPNEQFF.

The chain joins TRBV5-4 to TRBJ2-7; the match to TRBD1 covers 10 bases. CDR1 is SGHNT, CDR2 YYREEE, per germline (reference sequence). This CDR3 contains 14 residues. With 3 bases clipped from V and 3 bases from J, the junction kept 3 bases outside the gene matches. The CDR3 spells CASSWGQGIYEQYF. The CDR3 coding sequence is TGTGCCAGCAGCTGGGGACAGGGGATCTACGAGCAGTACTTC.

The chain joins TRBV4-1 to TRBJ2-3; 8 bases map to TRBD1. Germline-derived CDR1 and CDR2 are MGHRA and YSYEKL. The V segment lost 3 bases and the J segment 6 bases; nucleotides outside the gene matches: 8. This CDR3 comprises 15 residues. The CDR3 protein is CASSHKGTGGDTQYF. CDR3 coding DNA: TGCGCCAGCAGCCACAAGGGGACAGGAGGGGATACGCAGTATTTT.

The chain has TRBV27 and TRBJ2-7; 7 bases agree with TRBD2. Germline values: CDR1 MNHEY, CDR2 SMNVEV (reference sequence). The CDR3 has 15 amino acids. Unmatched junction bases numbered 8, after V lost 5 bases and J lost 1 base. The CDR3 sequence: CASSAGTKGSYEQYF. The CDR3 DNA is TGTGCCAGCAGTGCCGGGACTAAAGGTTCCTACGAGCAGTACTTC.

The chain joins TRBV15 to TRBJ2-7; TRBD2 aligns across 7 bases. Per germline, CDR1 LNHNV and CDR2 YYDKDF (reference sequence). V shed 1 base and J 2 bases; nucleotides not matched to a gene: 11. The CDR3 is made up of 17 amino acids. The CDR3 here is CATSRGPLADGAYEQYF. The CDR3 region has the DNA TGTGCCACCAGCAGAGGGCCTCTAGCGGATGGCGCCTACGAGCAGTACTTC.